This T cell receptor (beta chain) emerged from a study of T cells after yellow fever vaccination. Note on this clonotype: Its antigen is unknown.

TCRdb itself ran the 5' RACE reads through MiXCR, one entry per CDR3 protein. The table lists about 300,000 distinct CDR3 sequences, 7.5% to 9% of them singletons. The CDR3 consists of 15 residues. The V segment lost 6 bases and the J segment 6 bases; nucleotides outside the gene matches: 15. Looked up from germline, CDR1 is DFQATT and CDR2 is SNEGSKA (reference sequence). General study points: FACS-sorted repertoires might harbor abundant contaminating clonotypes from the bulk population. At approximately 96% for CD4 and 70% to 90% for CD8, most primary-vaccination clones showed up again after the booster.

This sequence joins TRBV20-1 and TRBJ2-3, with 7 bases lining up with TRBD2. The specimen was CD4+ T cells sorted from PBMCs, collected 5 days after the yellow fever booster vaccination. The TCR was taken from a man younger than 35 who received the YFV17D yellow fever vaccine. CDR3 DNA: TGCAGTGCCGACCCGGGACTAACAGTTTGGGATACGCAGTATTTT. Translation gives CSADPGLTVWDTQYF.